This TCR beta chain was captured by sequencing in a study of blood T cell repertoires in COVID-19. Study in general: Specimens from acute and convalescent COVID-19 originated in the United States, Italy and Spain. T cells, B-cell-depleted T cells, or PBMCs provided the cDNA or gDNA that served as material.

Study processing details: Researchers report that nucleated cell counts were estimated from reference gene primer amplification. TCRdb keeps only in-frame clones here, not all; method: immunoSEQ multiplex PCR. The V and J calls and clone size were taken over from that table, and D and trimming were inferred from the DNA. This table has 140,000 or so clones, over 80% appearing once. J gave up 11 bases and V 3 bases, and 8 bases lay outside the gene matches. Germline V gene sequence: CDR1 SGHDN, CDR2 FVKESK. The CDR3 has 13 residues. This receptor was identified in a woman older than 75 with acute or convalescent COVID-19. The V gene is TRBV14, the J gene TRBJ2-7, with 9 bases that match TRBD2. The sequencing sample was made of peripheral blood. The CDR3 DNA follows: TGTGCCAGCAGCCACAATAGCGGGGGTGTTGAGTACTTC. Encoded protein: CASSHNSGGVEYF.